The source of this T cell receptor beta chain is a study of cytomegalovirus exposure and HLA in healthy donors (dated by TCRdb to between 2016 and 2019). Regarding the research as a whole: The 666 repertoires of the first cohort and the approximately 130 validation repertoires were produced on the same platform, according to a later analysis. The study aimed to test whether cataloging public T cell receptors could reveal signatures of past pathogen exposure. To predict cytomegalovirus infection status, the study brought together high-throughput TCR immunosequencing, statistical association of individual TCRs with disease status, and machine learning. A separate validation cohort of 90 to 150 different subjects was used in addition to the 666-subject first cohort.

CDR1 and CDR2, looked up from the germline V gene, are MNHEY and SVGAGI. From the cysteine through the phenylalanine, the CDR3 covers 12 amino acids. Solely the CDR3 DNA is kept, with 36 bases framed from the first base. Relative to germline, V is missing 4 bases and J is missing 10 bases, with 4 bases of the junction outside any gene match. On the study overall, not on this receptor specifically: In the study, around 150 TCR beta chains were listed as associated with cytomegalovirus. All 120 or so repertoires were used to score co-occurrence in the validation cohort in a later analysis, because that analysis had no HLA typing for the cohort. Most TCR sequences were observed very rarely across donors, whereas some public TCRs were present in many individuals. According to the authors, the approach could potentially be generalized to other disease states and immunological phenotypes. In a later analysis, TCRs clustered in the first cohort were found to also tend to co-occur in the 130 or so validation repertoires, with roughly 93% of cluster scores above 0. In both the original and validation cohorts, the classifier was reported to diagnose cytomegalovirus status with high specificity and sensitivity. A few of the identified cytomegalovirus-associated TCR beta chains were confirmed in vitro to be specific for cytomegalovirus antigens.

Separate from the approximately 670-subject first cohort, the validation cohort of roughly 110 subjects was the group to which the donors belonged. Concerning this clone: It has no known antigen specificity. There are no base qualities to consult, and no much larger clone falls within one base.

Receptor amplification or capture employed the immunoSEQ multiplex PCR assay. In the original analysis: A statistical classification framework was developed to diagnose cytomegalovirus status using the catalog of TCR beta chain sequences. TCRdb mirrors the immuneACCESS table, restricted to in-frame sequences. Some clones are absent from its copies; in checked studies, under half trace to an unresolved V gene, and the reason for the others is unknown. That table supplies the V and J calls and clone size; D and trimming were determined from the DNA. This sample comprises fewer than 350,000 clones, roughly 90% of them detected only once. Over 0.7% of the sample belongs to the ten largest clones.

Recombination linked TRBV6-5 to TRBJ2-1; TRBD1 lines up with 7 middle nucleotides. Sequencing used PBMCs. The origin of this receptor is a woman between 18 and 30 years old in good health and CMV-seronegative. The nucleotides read TGTGCCAGCAGTTTCACAGGGGACGAGCAGTTCTTC. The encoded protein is CASSFTGDEQFF.